This T cell receptor (beta chain) was recorded in a study of cytomegalovirus exposure and HLA in healthy donors (dated by TCRdb to 2015 to 2018). Broadly, across the study: In an earlier analysis of roughly 590 of the donors, 250 to 350 Gb of sequence data and 90 million to 120 million unique TCR beta sequences from about 180 million T cells were reported. About 320 gigabases of sequencing data and 70 million to 85 million unique TCR sequences were included in an early release covering about 700 HLA-typed donors. Among the approximately 400 genotyped donors, around 81% belonged to the genetic ancestry cluster associated with self-reported Caucasian donors. The aim of the study was to test whether cataloging public T cell receptors could identify signatures of past pathogen exposure. The study profiled the T cell repertoires of around 700 subjects by immunosequencing and related them to cytomegalovirus serostatus. Besides the first cohort of some 670 subjects, a separate validation cohort made up of 120 different subjects was used. To predict cytomegalovirus infection status, the study combined high-throughput TCR immunosequencing, statistical association of individual TCRs with disease status, and machine learning. In a later analysis, previously published TCR beta repertoires from 500 to 750 donors were re-analyzed and high-resolution HLA genotyping was added so that TCR occurrence patterns could be studied. Rather than using new phenotypic data, the later analysis identified candidate immune exposures from TCR beta sequences and from how often those sequences occurred across donors. In an earlier analysis of several hundred of the donors, high-throughput TCR beta sequencing was used to judge whether each TCR beta V gene segment behaved as functional or pseudogenic. Alongside the repertoire data, information on donor age, sex, ethnicity and CMV serostatus was compiled. A later genetic analysis used genome-wide SNP genotypes for about three fifths of the 666 donors, treating that subset as a discovery cohort. Every discovery cohort repertoire had been produced on one sequencing platform. HLA typing included class I and class II loci at four-digit resolution. The number of donors typed differed by locus, with 629-630 for A, B, C, DRB1 and DQB1, 522 for DQA1, 600 to 610 for DPA1, and approximately 470 for DPB1. Four or five DR-DQ haplotypes were handled as single units for association and clustering because linkage in the cohort was strong. Across approximately 400 genotyped donors of the cohort, an average of about 240,000 unique TCR beta nucleotide sequences per donor were sequenced, and roughly a sixth of those sequences were non-productive.

In total, approximately 700 healthy bone marrow donors made up the cohort. At the time of sampling, all cohort members were nominally healthy, though unrecorded immune exposures were likely present. The donor tested CMV seronegative, placing the donor among the 350 or so seronegative members of the cohort. Each donor provided a peripheral blood sample, and peripheral blood mononuclear cells were used for TCR beta sequencing. Genomic DNA extraction from the blood cell samples was performed with the Qiagen DNeasy Blood Extraction Kit. Details on this clone: The antigen it binds to is not known. No much larger clone is present one base from it, and per-base qualities are unavailable.

Library generation was performed with the immunoSEQ multiplex PCR assay. A mixture of 60 forward primers for TCR Vbeta segments and 13 reverse primers for TCR Jbeta segments was used in the multiplex PCR. Amplification of the CDR3 region of rearranged TCR beta genes was performed with a multiplex PCR assay on genomic DNA. Amplified TCR beta libraries were sequenced as 87-base-pair reads on the Illumina HiSeq System. Processing in the source paper ran as follows. In a later analysis, tens of millions of unique TCR beta chains were counted across the approximately 620 repertoires, and roughly 11 million of these chains were shared by at least two donors. Raw reads were error-corrected and collapsed into unique sequences by a nearest-neighbor algorithm in which closely related sequences were merged to remove PCR and sequencing errors. V, D and J gene segments were assigned by aligning CDR3 sequences to IMGT reference sequences. For a sequence to be retained, a match of at least six nucleotides to both a V gene segment and a J gene segment was required. A rearrangement counted as productive if the CDR3 had no stop codons and remained in frame with V and J, and every other rearrangement counted as non-productive. Following IMGT convention, CDR3 was defined as the stretch from the second conserved V-encoded cysteine to the conserved J-encoded phenylalanine. The earlier analysis of about 500 of the donors excluded sequences that lacked an unambiguous match to a single V gene segment. An earlier analysis of several hundred of the donors called V segments functional above 56.7% productive rearrangements and segregating when the between-donor standard deviation exceeded 5%. To diagnose cytomegalovirus status from the catalog of TCR beta chain sequences, a statistical classification framework was built. V and J gene assignment, in a later analysis, came from comparing TCR nucleotide sequences with IMGT/GENE-DB human TR gene sequences. In a later analysis, CDR3 sequences and most-parsimonious VDJ recombination scenarios were assigned using the TCRdist pipeline. In a later analysis, every TCR beta chain was defined by the combination of its CDR3 amino acid sequence and its V-gene family, and reads without a unique V-gene family were dropped. To address suspected cross-contamination and a sequencing artifact, a later analysis removed roughly 580 highly shared, low-generation-probability nucleotide sequences. In a later analysis, a clonal expansion index for each public chain was calculated from normalized within-repertoire ranks of inferred template counts. In a later analysis, generation probabilities were computed using a VDJ recombination model fitted to out-of-frame rearrangements, and the results were checked against IGoR. In a later analysis, TCR-TCR, TCR-HLA and TCR-CMV co-occurrence was scored with hypergeometric tests, and a repertoire-size bias correction was applied to TCR pairs. A later analysis estimated false discovery rates by permuting HLA or CMV assignments 20 times. In a later analysis, co-occurring TCRs were grouped using DBSCAN, with TCRdist sequence similarity added in when clustering inside HLA-allele-positive subsets. Repertoires with fewer than 30,000 or more than 120,000 public chains were left out of co-occurrence clustering, as were five repertoires with anomalous nucleotide sharing. TCRdb stores this immuneACCESS table with in-frame sequences only. Part of the clones is absent; in the studies checked, under half of the shortfall reflects unresolved V genes, and no reason is known for the rest. Clonal size and the V and J genes are those of that table, whereas D and trimming came from the DNA. The sample table shows 60,000 to 75,000 clones, and approximately 60% are seen once. Around 3.1% of the sample is taken by the ten largest.

As encoded in the germline V gene, CDR1 is MNHEY while CDR2 is SVGAGI. Trimming removed 6 bases from V and 7 bases from J; the gene matches leave 12 bases unexplained. The CDR3 runs 15 residues from the cysteine to the phenylalanine. Of the read, only the CDR3 DNA is kept; its 45 bases are in frame from base 1. Results the study describes overall, beyond this receptor: HLA typing was unavailable for some donors at each locus, so association tests used only the typed subset. A later analysis found that most CMV-associated TCR beta chains appeared HLA-restricted, with HLA associations seemingly driven largely by CMV exposure. The classifier was reported to diagnose cytomegalovirus status with high specificity and sensitivity in both the original and validation cohorts. According to a later analysis, TCR association rates differed among HLA loci, with DRB1 alleles showing the most associated TCRs and HLA-C alleles showing the fewest. According to the authors, the approach could potentially be generalized to other disease states and immunological phenotypes. The study listed 150 to 200 TCR beta chains as associated with cytomegalovirus. Several of the top co-occurrence clusters appeared to be linked to parvovirus B19, influenza, CMV and Epstein-Barr virus, according to a later analysis. A few of the identified cytomegalovirus-associated TCR beta chains were confirmed in vitro to be specific for cytomegalovirus antigens. Because counts were too low, about 18 rarely observed V segments, including chromosome 9 orphons, were excluded from the earlier analysis of 500 to 700 of the donors. An association between a missense DCLRE1C variant and V-gene and J-gene trimming of TCR beta chains was found in a later genetic analysis and replicated in an independent cohort. A cluster of highly shared sequence variants was judged likely to be a technical artifact of the sequencing pipeline. Most TCR sequences were observed very rarely across donors, whereas some public TCRs were present in many individuals. In a later analysis, HLA-associated TCR beta chains showed more clonal expansion and lower generation probabilities than non-associated chains that were equally common. When HLA alleles, especially DR and DQ, strongly co-occurred, attributing TCR associations to individual alleles was difficult. Because the 87-base-pair reads could not distinguish some IMGT-functional V segments, including TRBV6-2 and TRBV6-3, those segments were excluded. Specific HLA alleles were associated with 15,000 to 20,000 TCR beta sequences at a false discovery rate of 0.05 in a later analysis. A further reported finding was that TCR beta sequences accurately predicted the HLA-A and HLA-B alleles for most subjects in the first cohort. In an earlier analysis of about 600 of the donors, most TCR beta V segments appeared in productive rearrangements about 90% or about 30% of the time, broadly matching IMGT annotations. The cohort was sequenced for TCR beta chains only, and without alpha or paired-chain data the features that could be detected were limited. Sequencing depth was assumed to be roughly uniform across donors in the presence/absence analyses, though that assumption may not hold. The only immune exposure information available for the cohort was CMV serostatus. Compared with the roughly 670-donor mean, donors in an Asian-associated ancestry cluster had fewer N-insertions in productive TCRs, according to a later genetic analysis. Linkage disequilibrium might explain the correlated functional status among segregating V segments, but an unknown experimental factor could not be ruled out.

This receptor chain uses TRBV6-5 and TRBJ1-2; TRBD1 fits 9 bases in the junction. This sequence was found in a woman between 50 and 59 years old in good health and CMV-seronegative. The sequencing input was PBMCs. The CDR3 in this case is CASSPPGDRAGGYTF. DNA sequence: TGTGCCAGCAGCCCCCCTGGGGACAGGGCTGGTGGCTACACCTTC.